Below, one T cell receptor beta chain is given with its context. Its antigen is still unknown. There are 14 residues in the CDR3. Germline lookup yields CDR1 LNHNV and CDR2 YYDKDF (reference sequence). Trimming stripped 2 bases from V and 5 bases from J, with 12 bases between. The sample belongs to a study of T cells after yellow fever vaccination. For the study at large: SMART-Seq v4 Ultra Low Input prepared the low-cell-number fractions.

General study findings and limits: Among all clonotypes, a small share was observed in both CD4 and CD8 compartments. A weaker but faster secondary response was observed, peaking on day 5 versus 15. Once the booster was given, most primary-vaccination clones reappeared, at 95% to 97% for CD4 and 85% to 90% for CD8.

Via MiXCR, TCRdb re-called the 5' RACE reads, giving one row per CDR3 protein. Seen here are under 600,000 distinct CDR3 sequences, about 13% observed once, and the top ten hold 11% to 15%. The chain carries TRBV15 and TRBJ2-5; D remains ambiguous. Sequences were derived from PBMCs, sampled on the day of the yellow fever booster vaccination. The source is a man under 40 who received the YFV17D yellow fever vaccine. The CDR3 loop reads CATSRPPSSETQYF. In nucleotides, the CDR3 is TGTGCCACCAGCAGACCCCCCAGCAGTGAGACCCAGTACTTC.